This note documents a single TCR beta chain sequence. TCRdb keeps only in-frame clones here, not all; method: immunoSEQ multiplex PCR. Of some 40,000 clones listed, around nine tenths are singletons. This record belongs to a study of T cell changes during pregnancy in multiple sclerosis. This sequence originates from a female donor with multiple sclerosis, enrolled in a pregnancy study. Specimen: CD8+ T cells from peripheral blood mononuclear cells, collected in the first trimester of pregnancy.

The CDR3 nucleotides are TGTGCCAGCAGCTCCACAGGGGCCTACGAGCAGTACTTC. Amino acids: CASSSTGAYEQYF. The chain combines TRBV7-9 with TRBJ2-7, with TRBD1 matching over 7 bases. The length of the CDR3 is 13 residues. Germline V gene data show CDR1 as SEHNR and CDR2 as FQNEAQ (reference sequence). V was clipped by 4 bases and J by 2 bases; unmatched bases: 2.